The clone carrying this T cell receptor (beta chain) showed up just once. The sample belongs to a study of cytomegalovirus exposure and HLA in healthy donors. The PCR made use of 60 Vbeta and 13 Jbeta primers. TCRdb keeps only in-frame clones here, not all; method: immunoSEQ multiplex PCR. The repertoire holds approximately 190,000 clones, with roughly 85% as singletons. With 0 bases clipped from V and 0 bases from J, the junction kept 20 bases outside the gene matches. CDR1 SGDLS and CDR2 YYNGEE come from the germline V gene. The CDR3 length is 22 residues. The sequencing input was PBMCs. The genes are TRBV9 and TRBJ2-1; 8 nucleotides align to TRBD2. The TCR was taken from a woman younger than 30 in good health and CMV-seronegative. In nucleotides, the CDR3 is TGTGCCAGCAGCGTAGAGGGCGGGAGCGGGAGTTACCACCCCGACTCCTACAATGAGCAGTTCTTC. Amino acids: CASSVEGGSGSYHPDSYNEQFF.